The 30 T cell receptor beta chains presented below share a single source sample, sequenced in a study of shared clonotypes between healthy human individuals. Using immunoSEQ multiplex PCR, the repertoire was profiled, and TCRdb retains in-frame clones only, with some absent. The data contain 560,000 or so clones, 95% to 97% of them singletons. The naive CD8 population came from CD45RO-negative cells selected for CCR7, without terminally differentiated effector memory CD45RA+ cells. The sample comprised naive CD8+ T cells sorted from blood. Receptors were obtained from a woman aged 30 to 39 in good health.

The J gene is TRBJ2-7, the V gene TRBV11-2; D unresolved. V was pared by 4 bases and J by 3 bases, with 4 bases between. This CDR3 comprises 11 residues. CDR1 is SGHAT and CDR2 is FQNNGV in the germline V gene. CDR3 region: CASSSDYEQYF. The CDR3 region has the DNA TGTGCCAGCAGCTCTGACTACGAGCAGTACTTC.

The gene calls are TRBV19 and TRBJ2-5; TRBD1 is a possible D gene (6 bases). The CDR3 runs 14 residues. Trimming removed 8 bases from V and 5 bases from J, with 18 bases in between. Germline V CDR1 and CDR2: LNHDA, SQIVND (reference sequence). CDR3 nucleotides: TGTGCCAGTCGGGCTACAGGGAGCGCGGAGACCCAGTACTTC. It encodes CASRATGSAETQYF. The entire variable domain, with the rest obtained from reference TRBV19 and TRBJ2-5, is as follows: DGGITQSPKYLFRKEGQNVTLSCEQNLNHDAMYWYRQDPGQGLRLIYYSQIVNDFQKGDIAEGYSVSREKKESFPLTVTSAQKNPTAFYLCASRATGSAETQYFGPGTRLLVL.

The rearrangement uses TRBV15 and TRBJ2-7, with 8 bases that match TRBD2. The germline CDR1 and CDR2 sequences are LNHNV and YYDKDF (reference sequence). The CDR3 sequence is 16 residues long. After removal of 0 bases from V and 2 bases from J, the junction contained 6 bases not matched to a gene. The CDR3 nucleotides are TGTGCCACCAGCAGAGATAAAAGCGGGAGTCCCTACGAGCAGTACTTC. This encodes CATSRDKSGSPYEQYF. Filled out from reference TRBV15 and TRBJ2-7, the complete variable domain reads DAMVIQNPRYQVTQFGKPVTLSCSQTLNHNVMYWYQQKSSQAPKLLFHYYDKDFNNEADTPDNFQSRRPNTSFCFLDIRSPGLGDTAMYLCATSRDKSGSPYEQYFGPGTRLTVT.

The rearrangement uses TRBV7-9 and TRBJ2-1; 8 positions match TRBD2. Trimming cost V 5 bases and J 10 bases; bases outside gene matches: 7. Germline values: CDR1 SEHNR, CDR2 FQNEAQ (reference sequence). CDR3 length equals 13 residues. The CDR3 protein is CASSPGGGIEQFF. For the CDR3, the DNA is TGTGCCAGCAGCCCCGGGGGGGGGATCGAGCAGTTCTTC.

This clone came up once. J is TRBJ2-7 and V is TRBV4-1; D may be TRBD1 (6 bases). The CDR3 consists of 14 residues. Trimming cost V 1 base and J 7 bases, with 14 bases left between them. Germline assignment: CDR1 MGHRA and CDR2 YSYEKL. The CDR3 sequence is CASSQGQLTGEQYF. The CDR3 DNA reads TGCGCCAGCAGCCAAGGTCAGCTCACAGGGGAGCAGTACTTC.

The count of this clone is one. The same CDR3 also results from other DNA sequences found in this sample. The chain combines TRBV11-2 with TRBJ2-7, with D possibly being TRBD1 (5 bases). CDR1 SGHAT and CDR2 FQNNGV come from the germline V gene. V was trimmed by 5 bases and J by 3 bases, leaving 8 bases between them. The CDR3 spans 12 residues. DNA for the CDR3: TGTGCCAGCAGCCTGACAGACTACGAGCAGTACTTC. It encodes CASSLTDYEQYF.

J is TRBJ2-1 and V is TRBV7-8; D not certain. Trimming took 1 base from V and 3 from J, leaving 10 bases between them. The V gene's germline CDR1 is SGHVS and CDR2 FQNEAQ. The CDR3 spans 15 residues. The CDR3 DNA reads TGTGCCAGCAGCTTAGATCTAGACCACTACAATGAGCAGTTCTTC. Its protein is CASSLDLDHYNEQFF.

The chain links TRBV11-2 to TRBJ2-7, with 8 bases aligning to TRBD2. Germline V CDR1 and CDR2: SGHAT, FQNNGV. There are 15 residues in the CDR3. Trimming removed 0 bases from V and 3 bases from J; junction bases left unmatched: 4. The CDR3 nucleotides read TGTGCCAGCAGCTTAGAAGCGGGAGTCTTCTACGAGCAGTACTTC. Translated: CASSLEAGVFYEQYF.

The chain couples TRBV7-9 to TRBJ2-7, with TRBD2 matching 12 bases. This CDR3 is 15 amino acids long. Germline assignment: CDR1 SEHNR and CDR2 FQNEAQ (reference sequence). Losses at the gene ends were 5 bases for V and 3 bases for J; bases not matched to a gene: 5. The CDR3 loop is CASSETTSGSYEQYF. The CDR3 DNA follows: TGTGCCAGCAGCGAAACGACTAGCGGGAGCTACGAGCAGTACTTC.

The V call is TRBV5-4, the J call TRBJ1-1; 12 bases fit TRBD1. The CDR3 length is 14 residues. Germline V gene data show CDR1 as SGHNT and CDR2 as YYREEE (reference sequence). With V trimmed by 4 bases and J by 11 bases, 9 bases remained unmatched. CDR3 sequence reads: CASSDRDRGLPAFF. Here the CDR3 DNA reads TGTGCCAGCAGCGACCGGGACAGGGGGCTCCCGGCTTTCTTT.

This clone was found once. CDR3 in DNA: TGTGCCAGCAGTTTATCCCGGGGCTACTACTACAATGAGCAGTTCTTC. Its translation: CASSLSRGYYYNEQFF. The gene calls are TRBV27 and TRBJ2-1; perhaps D is TRBD1 or TRBD2 (5 bases each). The germline gives CDR1 MNHEY, CDR2 SMNVEV (reference sequence). The ends were cut back, 0 bases at V and 3 bases at J, with 12 bases in the middle. The CDR3 extends over 16 amino acids.

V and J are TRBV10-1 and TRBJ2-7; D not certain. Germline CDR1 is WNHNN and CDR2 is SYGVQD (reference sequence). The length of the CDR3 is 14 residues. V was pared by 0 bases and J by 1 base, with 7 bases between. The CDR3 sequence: CASSESALSYEQYF. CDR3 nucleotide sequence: TGCGCCAGCAGTGAGTCGGCCCTTTCCTACGAGCAGTACTTC.

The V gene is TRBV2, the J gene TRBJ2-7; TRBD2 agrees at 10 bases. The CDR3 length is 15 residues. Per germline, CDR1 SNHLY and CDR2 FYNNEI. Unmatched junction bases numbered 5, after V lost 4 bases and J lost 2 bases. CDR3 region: CASSVLGLAAYEQYF. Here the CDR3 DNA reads TGTGCCAGCAGTGTTCTCGGACTAGCGGCCTACGAGCAGTACTTC. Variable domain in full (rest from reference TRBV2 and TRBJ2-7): EPEVTQTPSHQVTQMGQEVILRCVPISNHLYFYWYRQILGQKVEFLVSFYNNEISEKSEIFDDQFSVERPDGSNFTLKIRSTKLEDSAMYFCASSVLGLAAYEQYFGPGTRLTVT.

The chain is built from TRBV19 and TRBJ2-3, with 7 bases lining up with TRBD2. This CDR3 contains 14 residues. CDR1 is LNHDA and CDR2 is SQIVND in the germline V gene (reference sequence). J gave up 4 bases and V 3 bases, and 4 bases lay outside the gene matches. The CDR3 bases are TGTGCCAGTAGTATTTGGGGGGGTCCAGATACGCAGTATTTT. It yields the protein CASSIWGGPDTQYF.

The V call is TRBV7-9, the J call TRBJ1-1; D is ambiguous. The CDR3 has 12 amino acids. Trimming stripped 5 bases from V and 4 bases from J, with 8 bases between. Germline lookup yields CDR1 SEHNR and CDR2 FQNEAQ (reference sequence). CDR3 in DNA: TGTGCCAGCAGCCCTCGGGGCACTGAAGCTTTCTTT. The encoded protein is CASSPRGTEAFF.

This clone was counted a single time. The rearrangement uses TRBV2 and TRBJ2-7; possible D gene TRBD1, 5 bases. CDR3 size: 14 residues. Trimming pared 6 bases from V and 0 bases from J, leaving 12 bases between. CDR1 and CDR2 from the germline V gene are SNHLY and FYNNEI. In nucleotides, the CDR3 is TGTGCCAGCAGAGACAGTCAGAGCTCCTACGAGCAGTACTTC. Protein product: CASRDSQSSYEQYF.

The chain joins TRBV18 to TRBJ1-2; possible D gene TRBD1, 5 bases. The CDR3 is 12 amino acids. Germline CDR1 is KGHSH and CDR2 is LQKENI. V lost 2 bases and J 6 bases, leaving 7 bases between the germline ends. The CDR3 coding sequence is TGTGCCAGCTCACCAGGGGGAGATGGCTACACCTTC. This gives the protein CASSPGGDGYTF.

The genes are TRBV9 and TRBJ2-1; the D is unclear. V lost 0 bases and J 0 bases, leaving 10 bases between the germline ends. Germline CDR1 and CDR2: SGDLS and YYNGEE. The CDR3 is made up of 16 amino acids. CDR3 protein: CASSVAQVSSYNEQFF. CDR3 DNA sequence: TGTGCCAGCAGCGTAGCACAAGTGAGCTCCTACAATGAGCAGTTCTTC.

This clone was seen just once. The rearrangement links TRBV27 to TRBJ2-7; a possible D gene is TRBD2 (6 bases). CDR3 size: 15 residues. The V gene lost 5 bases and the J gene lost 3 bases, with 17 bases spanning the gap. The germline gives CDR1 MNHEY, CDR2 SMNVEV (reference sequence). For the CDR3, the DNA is TGTGCCAGCAGTCCCGACGGGACTTTAGGCTACGAGCAGTACTTC. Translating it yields CASSPDGTLGYEQYF.

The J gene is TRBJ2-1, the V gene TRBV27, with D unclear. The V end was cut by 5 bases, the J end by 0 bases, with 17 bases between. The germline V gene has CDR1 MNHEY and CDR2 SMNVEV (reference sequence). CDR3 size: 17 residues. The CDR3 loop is CASSTLRVWPSYNEQFF. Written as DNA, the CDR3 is TGTGCCAGCAGTACACTACGCGTTTGGCCCTCCTACAATGAGCAGTTCTTC.

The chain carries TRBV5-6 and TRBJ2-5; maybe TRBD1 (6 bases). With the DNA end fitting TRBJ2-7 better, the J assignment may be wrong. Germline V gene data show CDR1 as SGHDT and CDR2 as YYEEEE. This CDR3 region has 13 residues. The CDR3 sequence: CASSLTGIYEQYF. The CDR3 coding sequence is TGTGCCAGCAGCTTGACAGGGATCTACGAGCAGTACTTC.

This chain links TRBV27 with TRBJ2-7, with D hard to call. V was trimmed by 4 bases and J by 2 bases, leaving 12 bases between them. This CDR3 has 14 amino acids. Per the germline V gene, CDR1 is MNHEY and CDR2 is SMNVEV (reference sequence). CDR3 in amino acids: CASSYGSGPYEQYF. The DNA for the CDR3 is TGTGCCAGCAGTTACGGCTCCGGGCCCTACGAGCAGTACTTC.

The CDR3 spells CASLQGNEQYF. CDR3 bases: TGTGCCAGCCTACAGGGGAACGAGCAGTACTTC. The V gene is TRBV27, the J gene TRBJ2-7; 7 bases agree with TRBD1. Germline lookup yields CDR1 MNHEY and CDR2 SMNVEV (reference sequence). The CDR3 totals 11 residues. The V and J ends lost 8 bases and 5 bases, in that order; junction bases with no gene match: 3.

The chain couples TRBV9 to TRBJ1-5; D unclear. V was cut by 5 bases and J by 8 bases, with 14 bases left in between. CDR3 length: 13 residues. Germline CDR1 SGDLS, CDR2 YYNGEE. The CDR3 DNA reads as TGTGCCAGCAGTAAGGAGGGAGAAGAGCCCCAGCATTTT. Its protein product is CASSKEGEEPQHF.

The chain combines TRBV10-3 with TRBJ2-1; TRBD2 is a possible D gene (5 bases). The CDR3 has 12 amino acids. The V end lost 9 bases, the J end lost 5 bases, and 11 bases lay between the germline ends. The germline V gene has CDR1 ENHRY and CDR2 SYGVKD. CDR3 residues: CAMRTVHNEQFF. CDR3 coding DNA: TGTGCCATGAGGACTGTCCACAATGAGCAGTTCTTC.

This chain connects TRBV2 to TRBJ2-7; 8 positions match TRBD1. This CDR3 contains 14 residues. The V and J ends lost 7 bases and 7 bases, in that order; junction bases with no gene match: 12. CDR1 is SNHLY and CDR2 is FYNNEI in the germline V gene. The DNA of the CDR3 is TGTGCCAGCAACCAAGGACAGGGCGGTAATGAGCAGTACTTC. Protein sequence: CASNQGQGGNEQYF.

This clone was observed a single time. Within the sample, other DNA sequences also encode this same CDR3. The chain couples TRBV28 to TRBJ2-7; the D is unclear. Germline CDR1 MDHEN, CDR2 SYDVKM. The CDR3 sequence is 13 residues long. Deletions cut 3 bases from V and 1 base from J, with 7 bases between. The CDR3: CASSFGLSYEQYF. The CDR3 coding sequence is TGTGCCAGCAGTTTTGGATTGTCCTACGAGCAGTACTTC. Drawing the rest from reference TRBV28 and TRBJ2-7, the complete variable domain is DVKVTQSSRYLVKRTGEKVFLECVQDMDHENMFWYRQDPGLGLRLIYFSYDVKMKEKGDIPEGYSVSREKKERFSLILESASTNQTSMYLCASSFGLSYEQYFGPGTRLTVT.

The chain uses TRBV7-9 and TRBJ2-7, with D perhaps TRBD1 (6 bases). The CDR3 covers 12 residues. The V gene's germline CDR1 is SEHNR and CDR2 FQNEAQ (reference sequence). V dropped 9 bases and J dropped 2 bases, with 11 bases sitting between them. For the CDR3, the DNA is TGTGCCAGTACCGGACAGCCCTACGAGCAGTACTTC. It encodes CASTGQPYEQYF.

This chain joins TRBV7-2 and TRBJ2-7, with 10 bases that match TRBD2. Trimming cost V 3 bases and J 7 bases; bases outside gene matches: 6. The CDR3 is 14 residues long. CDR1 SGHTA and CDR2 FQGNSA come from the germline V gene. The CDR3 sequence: CASSFLAGGGEQYF. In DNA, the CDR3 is TGTGCCAGCAGCTTCTTAGCGGGAGGAGGGGAGCAGTACTTC.

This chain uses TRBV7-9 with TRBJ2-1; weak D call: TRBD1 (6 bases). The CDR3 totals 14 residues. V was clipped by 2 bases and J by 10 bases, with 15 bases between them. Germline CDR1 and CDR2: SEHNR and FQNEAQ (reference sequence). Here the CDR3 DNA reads TGTGCCAGCAGCTTAAGCAGGACAGTGGAGGAGCAGTTCTTC. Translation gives CASSLSRTVEEQFF.